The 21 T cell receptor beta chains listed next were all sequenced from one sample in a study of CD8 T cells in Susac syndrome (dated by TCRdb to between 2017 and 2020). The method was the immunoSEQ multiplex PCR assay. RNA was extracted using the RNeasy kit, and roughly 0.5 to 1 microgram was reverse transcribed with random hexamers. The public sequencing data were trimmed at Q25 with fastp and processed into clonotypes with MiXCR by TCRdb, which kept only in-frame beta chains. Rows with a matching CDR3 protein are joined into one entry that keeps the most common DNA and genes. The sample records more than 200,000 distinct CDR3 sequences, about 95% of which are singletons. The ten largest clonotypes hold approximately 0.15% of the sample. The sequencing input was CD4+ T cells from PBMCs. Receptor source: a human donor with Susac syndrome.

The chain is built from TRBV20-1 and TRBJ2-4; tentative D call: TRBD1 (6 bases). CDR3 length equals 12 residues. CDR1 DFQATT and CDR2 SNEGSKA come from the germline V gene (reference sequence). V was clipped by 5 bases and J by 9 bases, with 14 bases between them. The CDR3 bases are TGCAGTGCTCTACAGGGAGAGGGCATTCAGTACTTC. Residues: CSALQGEGIQYF.

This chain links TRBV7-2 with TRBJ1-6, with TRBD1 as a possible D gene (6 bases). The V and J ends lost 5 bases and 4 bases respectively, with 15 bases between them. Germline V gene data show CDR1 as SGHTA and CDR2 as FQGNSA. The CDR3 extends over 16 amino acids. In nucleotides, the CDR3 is TGTGCCAGCAGCGCCTCTGGGGGCGCTTATAATTCACCCCTCCACTTT. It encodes CASSASGGAYNSPLHF.

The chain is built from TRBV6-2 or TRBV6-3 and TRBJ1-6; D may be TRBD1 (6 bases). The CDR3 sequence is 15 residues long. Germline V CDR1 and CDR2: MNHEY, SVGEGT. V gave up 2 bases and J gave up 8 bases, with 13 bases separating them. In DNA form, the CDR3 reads TGTGCCAGCAGTTACCGACGGCCAGGGGATTCACCCCTCCACTTT. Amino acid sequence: CASSYRRPGDSPLHF.

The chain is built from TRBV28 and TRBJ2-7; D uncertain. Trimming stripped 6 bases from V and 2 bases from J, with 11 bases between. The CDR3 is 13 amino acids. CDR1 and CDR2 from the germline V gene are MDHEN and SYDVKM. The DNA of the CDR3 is TGTGCCAGCAGGCAGCCCGCGGCCTACGAGCAGTACTTC. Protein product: CASRQPAAYEQYF. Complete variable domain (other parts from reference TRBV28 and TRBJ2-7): DVKVTQSSRYLVKRTGEKVFLECVQDMDHENMFWYRQDPGLGLRLIYFSYDVKMKEKGDIPEGYSVSREKKERFSLILESASTNQTSMYLCASRQPAAYEQYFGPGTRLTVT.

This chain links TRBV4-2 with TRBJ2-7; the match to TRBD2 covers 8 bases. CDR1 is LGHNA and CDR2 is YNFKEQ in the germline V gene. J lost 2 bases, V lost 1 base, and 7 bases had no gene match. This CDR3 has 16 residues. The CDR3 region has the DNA TGTGCCAGCAGCCAAGCAGCGGGGGCCGCTACCTACGAGCAGTACTTC. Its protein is CASSQAAGAATYEQYF.

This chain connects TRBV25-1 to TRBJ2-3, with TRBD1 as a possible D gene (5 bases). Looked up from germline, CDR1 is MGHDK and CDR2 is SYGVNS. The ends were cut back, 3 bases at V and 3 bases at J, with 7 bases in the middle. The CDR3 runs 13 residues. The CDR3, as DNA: TGTGCCAGCAGTGAGTCAGGGACAGATACGCAGTATTTT. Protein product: CASSESGTDTQYF.

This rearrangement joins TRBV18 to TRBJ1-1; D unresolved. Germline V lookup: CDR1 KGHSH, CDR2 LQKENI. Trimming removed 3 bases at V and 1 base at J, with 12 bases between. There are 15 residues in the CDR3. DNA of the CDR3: TGTGCCAGCTCACCCACCAGAGAACCGAACACTGAAGCTTTCTTT. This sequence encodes CASSPTREPNTEAFF.

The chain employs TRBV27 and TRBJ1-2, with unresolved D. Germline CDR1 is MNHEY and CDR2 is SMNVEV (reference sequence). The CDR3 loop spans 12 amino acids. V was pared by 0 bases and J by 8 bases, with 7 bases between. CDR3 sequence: CASSLSGDGYTF. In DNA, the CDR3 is TGTGCCAGCAGTTTATCAGGTGACGGCTACACCTTC.

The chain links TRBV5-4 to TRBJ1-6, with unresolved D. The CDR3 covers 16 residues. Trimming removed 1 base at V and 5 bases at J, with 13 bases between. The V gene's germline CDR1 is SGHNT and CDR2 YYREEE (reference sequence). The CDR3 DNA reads TGTGCCAGCAGCTTGACACGACGAGGCGATAATTCACCCCTCCACTTT. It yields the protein CASSLTRRGDNSPLHF. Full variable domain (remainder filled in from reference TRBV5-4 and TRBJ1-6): ETGVTQSPTHLIKTRGQQVTLRCSSQSGHNTVSWYQQALGQGPQFIFQYYREEENGRGNFPPRFSGLQFPNYSSELNVNALELDDSALYLCASSLTRRGDNSPLHFGNGTRLTVT.

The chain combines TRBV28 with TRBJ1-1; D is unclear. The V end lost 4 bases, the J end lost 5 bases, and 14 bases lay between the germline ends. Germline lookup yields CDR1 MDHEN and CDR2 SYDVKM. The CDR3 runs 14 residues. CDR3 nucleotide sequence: TGTGCCAGCAGTTCCCCCCCCGTTAGGACTGAAGCTTTCTTT. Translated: CASSSPPVRTEAFF.

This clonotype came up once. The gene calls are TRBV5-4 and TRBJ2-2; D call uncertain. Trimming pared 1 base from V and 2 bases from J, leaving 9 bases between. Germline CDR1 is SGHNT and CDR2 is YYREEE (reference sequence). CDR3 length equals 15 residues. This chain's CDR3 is CASSLRQSNTGELFF. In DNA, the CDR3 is TGTGCCAGCAGCTTGCGGCAGAGCAACACCGGGGAGCTGTTTTTT.

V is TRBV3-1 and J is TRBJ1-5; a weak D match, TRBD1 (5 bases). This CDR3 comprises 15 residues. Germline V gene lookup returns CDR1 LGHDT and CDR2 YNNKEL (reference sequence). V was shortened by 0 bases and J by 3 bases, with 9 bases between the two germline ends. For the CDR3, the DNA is TGTGCCAGCAGCCAAGAGGGACGGATCAATCAGCCCCAGCATTTT. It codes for CASSQEGRINQPQHF.

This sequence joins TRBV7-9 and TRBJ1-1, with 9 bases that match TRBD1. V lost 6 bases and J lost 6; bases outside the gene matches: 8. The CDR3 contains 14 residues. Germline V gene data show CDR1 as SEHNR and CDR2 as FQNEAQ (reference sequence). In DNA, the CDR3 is TGTGCCAGCAGTCTGGGACAGGGACTAGCTGAAGCTTTCTTT. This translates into CASSLGQGLAEAFF. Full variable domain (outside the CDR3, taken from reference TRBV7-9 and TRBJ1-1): DTGVSQNPRHKITKRGQNVTFRCDPISEHNRLYWYRQTLGQGPEFLTYFQNEAQLEKSRLLSDRFSAERPKGSFSTLEIQRTEQGDSAMYLCASSLGQGLAEAFFGQGTRLTVV.

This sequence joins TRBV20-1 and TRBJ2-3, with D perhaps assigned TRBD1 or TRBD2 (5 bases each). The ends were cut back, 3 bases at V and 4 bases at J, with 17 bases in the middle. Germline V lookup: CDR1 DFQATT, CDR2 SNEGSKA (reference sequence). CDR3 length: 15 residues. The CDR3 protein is CSARDTGRGADTQYF. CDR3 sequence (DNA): TGCAGTGCTAGGGACACGGGGCGAGGGGCAGATACGCAGTATTTT.

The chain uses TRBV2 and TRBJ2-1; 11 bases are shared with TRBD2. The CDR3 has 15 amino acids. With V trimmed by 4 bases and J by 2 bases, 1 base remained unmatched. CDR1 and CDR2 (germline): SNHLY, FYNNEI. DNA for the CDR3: TGTGCCAGCAGTGTAGCGGGGGGGGCCTACAATGAGCAGTTCTTC. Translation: CASSVAGGAYNEQFF.

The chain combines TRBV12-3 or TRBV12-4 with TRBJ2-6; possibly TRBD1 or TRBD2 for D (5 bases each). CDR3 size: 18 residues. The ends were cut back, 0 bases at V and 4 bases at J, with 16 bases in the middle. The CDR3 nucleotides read TGTGCCAGCAGTTTAGCGCGGACGCCGGGGCGCGGGGCCAACGTCCTGACTTTC. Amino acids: CASSLARTPGRGANVLTF.

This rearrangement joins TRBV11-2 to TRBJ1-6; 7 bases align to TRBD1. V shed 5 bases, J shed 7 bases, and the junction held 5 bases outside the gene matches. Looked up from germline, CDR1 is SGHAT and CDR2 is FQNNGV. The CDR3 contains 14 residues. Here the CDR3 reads CASSKQGPNSPLHF. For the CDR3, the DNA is TGTGCCAGCAGCAAACAGGGGCCCAATTCACCCCTCCACTTT.

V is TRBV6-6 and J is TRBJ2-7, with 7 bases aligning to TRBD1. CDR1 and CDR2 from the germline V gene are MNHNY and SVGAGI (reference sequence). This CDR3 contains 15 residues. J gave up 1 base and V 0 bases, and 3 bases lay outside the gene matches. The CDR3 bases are TGTGCCAGCAGTTACTCGGGGACAGCTTCCTACGAGCAGTACTTC. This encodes CASSYSGTASYEQYF.

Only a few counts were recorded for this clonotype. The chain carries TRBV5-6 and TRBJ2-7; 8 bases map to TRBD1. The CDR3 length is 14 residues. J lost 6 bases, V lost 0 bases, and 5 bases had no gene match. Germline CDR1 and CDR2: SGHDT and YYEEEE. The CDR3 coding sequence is TGTGCCAGCAGCTTGGGACAGGGGACGGGCGAGCAGTACTTC. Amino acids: CASSLGQGTGEQYF.

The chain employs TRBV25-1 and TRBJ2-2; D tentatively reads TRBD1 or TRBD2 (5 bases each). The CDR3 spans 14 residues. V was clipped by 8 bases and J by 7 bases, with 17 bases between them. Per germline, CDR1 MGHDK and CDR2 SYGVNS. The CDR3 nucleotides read TGTGCCAGCCGGGACCGTGGGGTTGGCGGGGAGCTGTTTTTT. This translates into CASRDRGVGGELFF.

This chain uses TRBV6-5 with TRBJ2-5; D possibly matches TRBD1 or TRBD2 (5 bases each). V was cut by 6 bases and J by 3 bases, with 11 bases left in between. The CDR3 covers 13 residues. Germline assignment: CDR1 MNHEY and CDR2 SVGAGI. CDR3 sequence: CASSPGREETQYF. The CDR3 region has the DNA TGTGCCAGCAGCCCAGGGCGGGAAGAGACCCAGTACTTC.